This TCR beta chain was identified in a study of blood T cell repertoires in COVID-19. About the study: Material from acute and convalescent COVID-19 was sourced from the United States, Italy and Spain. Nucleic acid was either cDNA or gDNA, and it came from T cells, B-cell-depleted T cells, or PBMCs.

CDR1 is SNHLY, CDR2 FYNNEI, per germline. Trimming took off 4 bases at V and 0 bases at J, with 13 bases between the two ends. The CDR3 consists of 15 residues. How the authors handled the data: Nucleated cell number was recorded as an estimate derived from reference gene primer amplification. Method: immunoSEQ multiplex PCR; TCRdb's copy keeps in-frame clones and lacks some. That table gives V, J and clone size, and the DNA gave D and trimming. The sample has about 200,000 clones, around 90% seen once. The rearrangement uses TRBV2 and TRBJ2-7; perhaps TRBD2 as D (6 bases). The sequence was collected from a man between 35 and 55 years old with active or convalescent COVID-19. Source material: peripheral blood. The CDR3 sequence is CASSGRLGISYEQYF. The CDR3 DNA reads TGTGCCAGCAGTGGTCGACTAGGCATCTCCTACGAGCAGTACTTC.